The clone carrying this T cell receptor beta chain was counted only a few times. This sample was taken from a study of response to subunit inactivated influenza vaccine. V lost 1 base and J lost 9, with 19 bases in between. The CDR3 spans 16 residues. MiXCR was run by TCRdb on the RT-PCR reads, yielding one entry per CDR3 protein. This sample has hundreds of thousands of distinct CDR3 sequences, with less than 20% found just once. The starting material was PBMCs from blood, obtained 11 to 12 days after vaccination. This sequence joins TRBV12-3 or TRBV12-4 and TRBJ2-1, with D perhaps TRBD1 (6 bases). The clonotype was recovered from a man in his forties or fifties who received an inactivated influenza vaccine. The CDR3 region is CASSLGAQTVRGEQFF. The DNA for the CDR3 is TGTGCCAGCAGTTTAGGCGCGCAAACTGTCAGGGGTGAGCAGTTCTTC.